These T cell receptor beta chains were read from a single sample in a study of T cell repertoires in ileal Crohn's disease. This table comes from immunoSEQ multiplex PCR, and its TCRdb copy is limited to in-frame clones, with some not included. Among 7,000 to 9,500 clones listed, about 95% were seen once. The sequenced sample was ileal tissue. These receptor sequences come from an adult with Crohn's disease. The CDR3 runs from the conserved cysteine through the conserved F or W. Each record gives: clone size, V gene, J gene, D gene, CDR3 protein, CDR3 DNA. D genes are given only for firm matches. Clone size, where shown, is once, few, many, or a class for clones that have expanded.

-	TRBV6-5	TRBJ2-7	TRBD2	CASSPPWTRGREQYF	TGTGCCAGCAGTCCGCCTTGGACTAGAGGGCGCGAGCAGTACTTC
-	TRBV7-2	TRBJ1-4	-	CASSLQGTNEKLFF	TGTGCCAGCAGCTTACAGGGAACTAATGAAAAACTGTTTTTT
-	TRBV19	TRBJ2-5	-	CASSIIGQGKTQYF	TGTGCCAGTAGTATAATCGGGCAGGGCAAGACCCAGTACTTC
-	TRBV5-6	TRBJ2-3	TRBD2	CASSTGLAGGYDTQYF	TGTGCCAGCAGCACGGGACTAGCGGGGGGATATGATACGCAGTATTTT
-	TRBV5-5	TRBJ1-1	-	CASSTGAWQGEAFF	TGTGCCAGCAGCACTGGGGCGTGGCAGGGTGAAGCTTTCTTT
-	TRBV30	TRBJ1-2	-	CAWSAWQGGGYTF	TGTGCCTGGAGTGCTTGGCAGGGCGGTGGCTACACCTTC
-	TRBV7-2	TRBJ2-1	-	CASSSLRLGPYNEQFF	TGTGCCAGCAGCTCCCTCAGACTAGGACCGTACAATGAGCAGTTCTTC
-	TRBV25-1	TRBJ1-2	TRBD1	CASSGGQALYTF	TGTGCCAGCAGTGGAGGACAGGCGCTATACACCTTC
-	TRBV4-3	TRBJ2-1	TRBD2	CASSQQRPGLAGGSSYNEQFF	TGCGCCAGCAGCCAGCAAAGGCCGGGACTAGCGGGGGGCAGCTCCTACAATGAGCAGTTCTTC
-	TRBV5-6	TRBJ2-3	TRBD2	CASSLRGGPRVADTQYF	TGTGCCAGCAGCTTGCGCGGGGGGCCCCGCGTGGCAGATACGCAGTATTTT
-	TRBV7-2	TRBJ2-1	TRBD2	CASSLVSLAVSEQFF	TGTGCCAGCAGCTTAGTTAGCCTAGCGGTCAGTGAGCAGTTCTTC
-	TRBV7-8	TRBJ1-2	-	CASSSRRGVLGYTF	TGTGCCAGCAGCTCTAGGCGGGGGGTCTTGGGCTACACCTTC
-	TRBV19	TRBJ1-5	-	CASSMAVVGRALNSNQPQHF	TGTGCCAGTAGTATGGCAGTGGTGGGCAGGGCACTGAATAGCAATCAGCCCCAGCATTTT
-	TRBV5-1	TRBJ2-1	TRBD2	CASNGGGLVSYNEQFF	TGCGCCAGCAACGGGGGGGGGCTGGTCTCCTACAATGAGCAGTTCTTC
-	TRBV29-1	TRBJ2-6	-	CSVGGDSGANVLTF	TGCAGCGTTGGGGGGGACTCTGGGGCCAACGTCCTGACTTTC
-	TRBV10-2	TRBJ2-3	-	CASSEQGSRTDTQYF	TGCGCCAGCAGTGAGCAGGGCAGCCGCACAGATACGCAGTATTTT
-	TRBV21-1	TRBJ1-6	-	CASTPCFRTGGSYNSPLHF	TGTGCCAGCACACCCTGTTTCAGAACAGGGGGCTCCTATAATTCACCCCTCCACTTT
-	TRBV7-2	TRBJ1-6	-	CASSRRDGSSYNSPLHF	TGTGCCAGCAGCCGCCGGGACGGGAGCTCCTATAATTCACCCCTCCACTTT
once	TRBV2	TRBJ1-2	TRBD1	CASSEGTGYGYTF	TGTGCCAGCAGTGAAGGGACAGGGTACGGCTACACCTTC
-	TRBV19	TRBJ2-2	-	CASSEQGRTGELFF	TGTGCCAGTAGCGAACAGGGTCGGACCGGGGAGCTGTTTTTT
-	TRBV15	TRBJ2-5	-	CATSRAGRGETQYF	TGTGCCACCAGCAGAGCGGGTCGCGGCGAGACCCAGTACTTC
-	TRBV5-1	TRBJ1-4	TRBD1	CASSLGIGGQGNEKLFF	TGCGCCAGCAGCTTGGGGATAGGGGGCCAGGGTAATGAAAAACTGTTTTTT
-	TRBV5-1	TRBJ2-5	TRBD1	CASSLTGGQETQYF	TGCGCCAGCAGCTTGACAGGGGGCCAAGAGACCCAGTACTTC
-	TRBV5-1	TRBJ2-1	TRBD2	CASSLVWGGSYNEQFF	TGCGCCAGCAGCCTCGTGTGGGGGGGCTCCTACAATGAGCAGTTCTTC
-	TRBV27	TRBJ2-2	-	CASTASWGRVTGELFF	TGTGCCAGCACTGCCTCGTGGGGGCGGGTCACCGGGGAGCTGTTTTTT
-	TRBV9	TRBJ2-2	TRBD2	CASSVGLAGRKNTGELFF	TGTGCCAGCAGCGTAGGACTAGCGGGACGAAAAAACACCGGGGAGCTGTTTTTT
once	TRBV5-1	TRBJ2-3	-	CASSLAGGTDTQYF	TGCGCCAGCAGCCTGGCCGGAGGCACAGATACGCAGTATTTT
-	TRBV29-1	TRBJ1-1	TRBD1	CSARWARGQANTEAFF	TGCAGCGCCCGCTGGGCCAGGGGGCAAGCGAACACTGAAGCTTTCTTT
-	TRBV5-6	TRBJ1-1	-	CASRIAANTEAFF	TGTGCCAGCAGGATTGCGGCTAACACTGAAGCTTTCTTT
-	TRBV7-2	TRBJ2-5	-	CASSPGGGLGQETQYF	TGTGCCAGCAGCCCTGGGGGCGGGCTGGGGCAAGAGACCCAGTACTTC
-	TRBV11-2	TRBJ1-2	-	CASSLLSYYGYTF	TGTGCCAGCAGCTTACTCTCTTACTATGGCTACACCTTC
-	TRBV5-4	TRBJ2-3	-	CASSRNRIGTDTQYF	TGTGCCAGCAGCCGCAACAGGATCGGCACAGATACGCAGTATTTT
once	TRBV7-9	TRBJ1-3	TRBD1	CASSPLDRGRSGNTIYF	TGTGCCAGCAGCCCGCTGGACAGGGGGAGGTCTGGAAACACCATATATTTT
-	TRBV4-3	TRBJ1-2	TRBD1	CASSPGQANFPYTF	TGCGCCAGCAGCCCAGGACAGGCCAATTTTCCCTACACCTTC
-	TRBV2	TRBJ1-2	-	CASSGNGGGYTF	TGTGCCAGCAGTGGTAACGGGGGGGGCTACACCTTC
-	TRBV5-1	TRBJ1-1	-	CASSLPTADTEAFF	TGCGCCAGCAGCTTGCCGACGGCGGACACTGAAGCTTTCTTT